This TCR beta chain was identified during a study of shared clonotypes between healthy human individuals. This clone appeared once. V lost 3 bases, J lost 2 bases, and 11 bases lay in between. CDR1 and CDR2 (germline): LNHDA, SQIVND (reference sequence). The CDR3 is made up of 14 amino acids. The table came from immunoSEQ multiplex PCR; TCRdb's copy has only in-frame clones and leaves some out. The sample yields 2,500,000 or so clones, 80% to 95% seen once. The chain has TRBV19 and TRBJ2-7; D ambiguous. Specimen: naive CD4+ T cells from PBMCs. Subset noted: CD45RA+ positively selected. The sequence derives from a man between 18 and 35 years old in good health. Some clones in this sample may be carry-over from other donors' samples. The CDR3 nucleotides read TGTGCCAGTAGTATGGACCGCCGAACCTACGAGCAGTACTTC. It encodes CASSMDRRTYEQYF.